Below are 17 T cell receptor beta chains sequenced from a single sample in a study of a mutant IDH1 vaccine in newly diagnosed glioma. The time point was: week 5, during vaccination. With topical imiquimod, each dose of the vaccine consisted of 300 ug of mutant IDH1 20-mer peptide. The antigens these receptors bind are not known. Clones were read by immunoSEQ multiplex PCR, and TCRdb kept only the in-frame ones, dropping some. The sample holds 50,000 to 60,000 clones, around four fifths seen once. Here the sequenced sample was PBMCs, taken from a glioma patient whose treatment included an IDH1 peptide vaccine. Every receptor here comes from a man aged 45 to 65 with glioma.

This clone was detected a few times. The V gene is TRBV4-3, the J gene TRBJ1-1; D unclear. The CDR3 sequence is 14 residues long. CDR1 and CDR2 from the germline V gene are LGHNA and YSLEER. V was shortened by 0 bases and J by 6 bases, with 11 bases between the two germline ends. In DNA, the CDR3 is TGCGCCAGCAGCCAAGAGGCGATGGGCGCTGAAGCTTTCTTT. As protein: CASSQEAMGAEAFF.

The rearrangement joins TRBV6-1 to TRBJ2-1; 7 nucleotides match TRBD2. The junction had 8 bases not matched to a gene; V was cut back by 4 bases and J by 5 bases. Germline CDR1 reads MNHNS; CDR2 reads SASEGT. The CDR3 totals 15 residues. The CDR3 sequence: CASSVERGSNNEQFF. The CDR3 nucleotides read TGTGCCAGCAGTGTCGAGCGGGGCAGCAACAATGAGCAGTTCTTC.

This clone has just one count. This chain connects TRBV15 to TRBJ1-5, with D unresolved. Germline-derived CDR1 and CDR2 are LNHNV and YYDKDF (reference sequence). The V end lost 0 bases, the J end lost 5 bases, and 11 bases lay between the germline ends. This CDR3 has 15 amino acids. The CDR3 region is CATSREVTGDQPQHF. In nucleotides, the CDR3 is TGTGCCACCAGCAGAGAAGTAACCGGCGATCAGCCCCAGCATTTT.

This chain uses TRBV6-6 with TRBJ1-5, with 12 bases fitting TRBD1. The germline V gene encodes CDR1 MNHNY and CDR2 SVGAGI (reference sequence). The CDR3 covers 15 residues. V was pared by 5 bases and J by 7 bases, with 6 bases of the junction left unmatched. CDR3 nucleotides: TGTGCCAGCAGTCTGGGACAGGGGGCGGAACAGCCCCAGCATTTT. This sequence encodes CASSLGQGAEQPQHF.

This clone has a single count. The chain employs TRBV6-5 and TRBJ2-1; TRBD2 aligns across 10 bases. The CDR3 covers 15 residues. V trimming: 6 bases; J trimming: 7 bases; junction bases outside the gene matches: 9. Per germline, CDR1 MNHEY and CDR2 SVGAGI. Here the CDR3 reads CASSVAGGWGNEQFF. The CDR3 DNA reads TGTGCCAGCAGCGTAGCGGGGGGTTGGGGGAATGAGCAGTTCTTC.

The chain links TRBV7-9 to TRBJ1-2; perhaps TRBD1 as D (5 bases). Trimming took 6 bases from V and 7 from J, leaving 18 bases between them. This CDR3 has 14 amino acids. Germline lookup yields CDR1 SEHNR and CDR2 FQNEAQ (reference sequence). CDR3 in amino acids: CASRHGGLIGGYTF. In nucleotides, the CDR3 is TGTGCCAGCAGACATGGGGGGTTAATTGGTGGCTACACCTTC.

This clone was counted a single time. This chain uses TRBV30 with TRBJ2-5, with a possible D match to TRBD2 (6 bases). This CDR3 spans 14 amino acids. Germline V gene lookup returns CDR1 GTSNPN and CDR2 SVGIG (reference sequence). V lost 5 bases and J 1 base, leaving 14 bases between the germline ends. CDR3 in DNA: TGTGCCTGGTACCGGGCGGGGCTCCAAGAGACCCAGTACTTC. Protein product: CAWYRAGLQETQYF.

V is TRBV27 and J is TRBJ2-7, with D possibly TRBD1 on 6 matching bases. This CDR3 contains 14 residues. Per the germline V gene, CDR1 is MNHEY and CDR2 is SMNVEV (reference sequence). V lost 5 bases and J 2 bases, leaving 13 bases between the germline ends. The CDR3 DNA is TGTGCCAGCAGTCCCGGGACAACCACCTACGAGCAGTACTTC. This sequence encodes CASSPGTTTYEQYF.

V is TRBV18 and J is TRBJ2-3; the D is unclear. CDR1 and CDR2 (germline): KGHSH, LQKENI. The CDR3 sequence is 12 residues long. Trimming took 4 bases from V and 2 from J, leaving 4 bases between them. CDR3 protein: CASSLFTDTQYF. The CDR3 region has the DNA TGTGCCAGCTCACTCTTCACAGATACGCAGTATTTT.

The chain uses TRBV10-1 and TRBJ2-7; 8 bases are a match to TRBD1. Germline V gene lookup returns CDR1 WNHNN and CDR2 SYGVQD (reference sequence). The CDR3 consists of 14 residues. With V trimmed by 3 bases and J by 4 bases, 5 bases remained unmatched. CDR3 sequence (DNA): TGCGCCAGCAGTGACCGGACAGGGCTTTACGAGCAGTACTTC. It encodes CASSDRTGLYEQYF.

The chain joins TRBV25-1 to TRBJ2-7; 7 bases align to TRBD2. The V gene's germline CDR1 is MGHDK and CDR2 SYGVNS. This CDR3 spans 15 amino acids. The V segment lost 6 bases and the J segment 3 bases; nucleotides outside the gene matches: 11. DNA of the CDR3: TGTGCCAGCAGCGCAATGGGCGGGGGAAACTACGAGCAGTACTTC. It is translated as CASSAMGGGNYEQYF.

The rearrangement uses TRBV10-3 and TRBJ1-1; TRBD1 matches 7 bases. This CDR3 is built from 12 residues. Germline V CDR1 and CDR2: ENHRY, SYGVKD. The junction had 9 bases not matched to a gene; V was cut back by 6 bases and J by 11 bases. The CDR3 coding sequence is TGTGCCATCAGCCGGGCGGAGGGGGCGGCTTTCTTT. This codes for CAISRAEGAAFF.

The chain links TRBV5-1 to TRBJ1-2; D is uncertain. Germline V lookup: CDR1 SGHRS, CDR2 YFSETQ. V was trimmed by 0 bases and J by 0 bases, leaving 6 bases between them. The CDR3 has 14 residues. The CDR3 is CASSLEPSNYGYTF. The CDR3 DNA reads TGCGCCAGCAGCTTGGAACCTTCTAACTATGGCTACACCTTC.

The chain combines TRBV4-3 with TRBJ1-1, with D unclear. This CDR3 is 13 amino acids long. Trimming removed 2 bases from V and 0 bases from J, with 4 bases in between. CDR1 and CDR2 (germline): LGHNA, YSLEER. CDR3: CASSQSVNTEAFF. CDR3 coding DNA: TGCGCCAGCAGCCAATCAGTGAACACTGAAGCTTTCTTT.

This clone was observed a few times. The chain employs TRBV7-9 and TRBJ2-1, with TRBD1 matching over 9 bases. Per germline, CDR1 SEHNR and CDR2 FQNEAQ (reference sequence). The CDR3 contains 15 residues. V lost 3 bases and J lost 5; bases outside the gene matches: 5. The CDR3 sequence is CASSLAGQGNNEQFF. For the CDR3, the DNA is TGTGCCAGCAGCTTGGCGGGACAGGGAAACAATGAGCAGTTCTTC.

A few counts support this clone. The V call is TRBV7-2, the J call TRBJ1-2, with TRBD1 matching over 7 bases. The germline gives CDR1 SGHTA, CDR2 FQGNSA. This CDR3 has 14 amino acids. V shed 5 bases and J 2 bases; nucleotides not matched to a gene: 5. As DNA, the CDR3 is TGTGCCAGCAGCCCCCAGACAGGGAACTATGGCTACACCTTC. It translates to CASSPQTGNYGYTF. The full variable domain, its missing parts supplied by reference TRBV7-2 and TRBJ1-2, is GAGVSQSPSNKVTEKGKDVELRCDPISGHTALYWYRQSLGQGLEFLIYFQGNSAPDKSGLPSDRFSAERTGGSVSTLTIQRTQQEDSAVYLCASSPQTGNYGYTFGSGTRLTVV.

V is TRBV27 and J is TRBJ2-2; no clear D gene. The CDR3 spans 12 residues. V shed 5 bases and J shed 7 bases, with 8 bases lying between them. The germline V gene has CDR1 MNHEY and CDR2 SMNVEV (reference sequence). The CDR3 loop is CASSERRGELFF. The CDR3 DNA reads TGTGCCAGCAGTGAGAGGCGCGGGGAGCTGTTTTTT.